These 27 T cell receptor beta chains came from one sample sequenced in a study of blood T cell repertoires in COVID-19. Produced via immunoSEQ multiplex PCR; TCRdb's table is partial and in-frame only. In the table there are about 120,000 clones, 60% to 80% of which are singletons. Sequences were obtained from peripheral blood. Receptors originate from a human donor in a cohort sampled during active COVID-19.

This clone appeared a few times. The gene calls are TRBV28 and TRBJ2-7; TRBD2 aligns across 7 bases. With V trimmed by 5 bases and J by 4 bases, 14 bases remained unmatched. CDR3 size: 16 residues. Germline assignment: CDR1 MDHEN and CDR2 SYDVKM. The CDR3 reads CASSMGLAGVVYEQYF. CDR3 DNA: TGTGCCAGCAGTATGGGTTTGGCGGGAGTCGTATACGAGCAGTACTTC.

CDR3 nucleotides: TGCAGCGTATCGGGTAGGGGCCAAGAGACCCAGTACTTC. Translation: CSVSGRGQETQYF. The rearrangement uses TRBV29-1 and TRBJ2-5; possible D gene TRBD1, 5 bases. Trimming stripped 6 bases from V and 1 base from J, with 12 bases between. CDR1 and CDR2 from the germline V gene are SQVTM and ANQGSEA. The CDR3 contains 13 residues.

The rearrangement links TRBV9 to TRBJ1-3, with D unresolved. CDR3 length equals 14 residues. V gave up 4 bases and J gave up 0 bases, with 8 bases separating them. Germline-derived CDR1 and CDR2 are SGDLS and YYNGEE. The DNA of the CDR3 is TGTGCCAGCAGCCTGGCCGCCTCTGGAAACACCATATATTTT. Amino acids: CASSLAASGNTIYF.

The J gene is TRBJ1-2, the V gene TRBV13; D is perhaps TRBD1 (5 bases). The CDR3 sequence is 16 residues long. V lost 0 bases and J 6 bases, leaving 17 bases between the germline ends. The germline V gene has CDR1 PRHDT and CDR2 FYEKMQ (reference sequence). Written as DNA, the CDR3 is TGTGCCAGCAGCTTAGGCCTAAGGGCCAGGGAGGATGGCTACACCTTC. Residues: CASSLGLRAREDGYTF.

This chain uses TRBV7-2 with TRBJ2-7; TRBD1 matches 10 bases. The CDR3 runs 17 residues. J was trimmed by 4 bases and V by 2 bases; bases with no gene match: 11. Germline CDR1 is SGHTA and CDR2 is FQGNSA. The CDR3 sequence is CASSLSSPGQGTYEQYF. In DNA form, the CDR3 reads TGTGCCAGCAGCTTATCCTCCCCGGGACAGGGGACATACGAGCAGTACTTC.

This clone was detected once. This rearrangement joins TRBV6-5 to TRBJ2-7; 10 nucleotides agree with TRBD2. CDR1 is MNHEY and CDR2 is SVGAGI in the germline V gene. The CDR3 runs 15 residues. With 6 bases clipped from V and 2 bases from J, the junction kept 7 bases outside the gene matches. CDR3 protein: CASSARSGGPYEQYF. CDR3 DNA: TGTGCCAGCAGCGCACGTAGCGGGGGGCCCTACGAGCAGTACTTC.

This chain joins TRBV27 and TRBJ1-2; 11 bases match TRBD1. Trimming took 6 bases from V and 4 from J; bases not matched to a gene: 10. The CDR3 covers 16 residues. Germline V CDR1 and CDR2: MNHEY, SMNVEV (reference sequence). The CDR3 nucleotides are TGTGCCAGCAGCCTCTTGGGACAGGGGGGAGCCTATGGCTACACCTTC. This encodes CASSLLGQGGAYGYTF.

The rearrangement joins TRBV25-1 to TRBJ1-2; the match to TRBD1 covers 11 bases. The germline CDR1 and CDR2 sequences are MGHDK and SYGVNS. The length of the CDR3 is 12 residues. Losses at the gene ends were 6 bases for V and 8 bases for J; bases not matched to a gene: 2. This CDR3 is CASSRDRGGYTF. CDR3 nucleotides: TGTGCCAGCAGCCGGGACAGGGGGGGCTACACCTTC.

V gene TRBV4-2 combines with J gene TRBJ1-1, with 9 bases identical to TRBD1. This CDR3 spans 16 amino acids. Germline CDR1 LGHNA, CDR2 YNFKEQ. V was clipped by 0 bases and J by 5 bases; unmatched bases: 7. The CDR3, as DNA: TGTGCCAGCAGCCAAGATCTCGGACAGGGGAGGACTGAAGCTTTCTTT. Its protein is CASSQDLGQGRTEAFF.

The chain couples TRBV7-8 to TRBJ2-7; 8 bases are a match to TRBD2. Germline-derived CDR1 and CDR2 are SGHVS and FQNEAQ. J was trimmed by 6 bases and V by 2 bases; bases with no gene match: 6. This CDR3 spans 14 amino acids. The CDR3, as DNA: TGTGCCAGCAGCTTATTTCGGGAGGGCCGCGAGCAGTACTTC. Translation gives CASSLFREGREQYF. The whole variable domain, remainder taken from reference TRBV7-8 and TRBJ2-7, is GAGVSQSPRYKVAKRGQDVALRCDPISGHVSLFWYQQALGQGPEFLTYFQNEAQLDKSGLPSDRFFAERPEGSVSTLKIQRTQQEDSAVYLCASSLFREGREQYFGPGTRLTVT.

The chain joins TRBV28 to TRBJ2-7; a possible D gene is TRBD1 (6 bases). CDR3 size: 14 residues. Germline V CDR1 and CDR2: MDHEN, SYDVKM. The V and J ends lost 8 bases and 2 bases respectively, with 16 bases between them. CDR3 nucleotide sequence: TGTGCCAGCTCACACCGGGACACCCCCTACGAGCAGTACTTC. Translated, it gives CASSHRDTPYEQYF.

The rearrangement links TRBV2 to TRBJ1-1, with D hard to call. The V end was cut by 7 bases, the J end by 1 base, with 13 bases between. The CDR3 is 14 residues long. Germline CDR1 is SNHLY and CDR2 is FYNNEI. CDR3: CASILGGSNTEAFF. The CDR3 region has the DNA TGTGCCAGCATCTTAGGCGGGTCGAACACTGAAGCTTTCTTT.

V is TRBV5-1 and J is TRBJ1-1; possible D gene TRBD1, 5 bases. Trimming cost V 0 bases and J 5 bases, with 11 bases left between them. Germline loops: CDR1 SGHRS, CDR2 YFSETQ. The CDR3 is 14 residues long. The CDR3: CASSLGPGGTEAFF. The CDR3 region has the DNA TGCGCCAGCAGCTTGGGGCCCGGGGGGACTGAAGCTTTCTTT. Combining the CDR3 with reference TRBV5-1 and TRBJ1-1 gives the whole variable domain KAGVTQTPRYLIKTRGQQVTLSCSPISGHRSVSWYQQTPGQGLQFLFEYFSETQRNKGNFPGRFSGRQFSNSRSEMNVSTLELGDSALYLCASSLGPGGTEAFFGQGTRLTVV.

The chain employs TRBV11-2 and TRBJ2-7; 7 bases map to TRBD1. The CDR3 is 14 residues long. Germline values: CDR1 SGHAT, CDR2 FQNNGV. After removal of 5 bases from V and 1 base from J, the junction contained 5 bases not matched to a gene. This CDR3 is CASSLGQSSYEQYF. The CDR3 DNA reads as TGTGCCAGCAGCCTGGGACAGTCGTCCTACGAGCAGTACTTC.

The chain links TRBV2 to TRBJ1-1; D call uncertain. Trimming took 0 bases from V and 7 from J, leaving 9 bases between them. This CDR3 is built from 13 residues. The germline gives CDR1 SNHLY, CDR2 FYNNEI. CDR3 region: CASSEAPSLEAFF. The CDR3, as DNA: TGTGCCAGCAGTGAAGCGCCCTCACTTGAAGCTTTCTTT. Supplemented by reference TRBV2 and TRBJ1-1, the full variable domain reads EPEVTQTPSHQVTQMGQEVILRCVPISNHLYFYWYRQILGQKVEFLVSFYNNEISEKSEIFDDQFSVERPDGSNFTLKIRSTKLEDSAMYFCASSEAPSLEAFFGQGTRLTVV.

This chain links TRBV29-1 with TRBJ1-1; D is uncertain. Germline CDR1 reads SQVTM; CDR2 reads ANQGSEA. The CDR3 contains 11 residues. Trimming cost V 7 bases and J 1 base, with 7 bases left between them. In nucleotides, the CDR3 is TGCAGCGCTGTGGCGAACACTGAAGCTTTCTTT. Its translation is CSAVANTEAFF.

The chain joins TRBV5-1 to TRBJ1-2, with 8 nucleotides matching TRBD1. Trimming removed 0 bases from V and 3 bases from J; junction bases left unmatched: 1. Germline-derived CDR1 and CDR2 are SGHRS and YFSETQ. The length of the CDR3 is 14 residues. For the CDR3, the DNA is TGCGCCAGCAGCTTGGACAGGGGGGACTATGGCTACACCTTC. This gives the protein CASSLDRGDYGYTF.

The CDR3 DNA follows: TGTGCCAGCAGCCAAGAAAACAGGGCGGTTGGCTACACCTTC. Its translation: CASSQENRAVGYTF. J is TRBJ1-2 and V is TRBV3-1 (or the pseudogene TRBV3-2); D is perhaps TRBD1 (6 bases). Per germline, CDR1 LGHDT and CDR2 YNNKEL (reference sequence). The CDR3 totals 14 residues. The V end was cut by 0 bases, the J end by 7 bases, with 12 bases between.

The chain carries TRBV7-2 and TRBJ2-5; D might be TRBD2 (5 bases). The CDR3 spans 14 residues. V shed 1 base and J shed 5 bases, with 11 bases lying between them. Germline V CDR1 and CDR2: SGHTA, FQGNSA. The CDR3 protein is CASSLVSGTETQYF. DNA of the CDR3: TGTGCCAGCAGCTTAGTTTCGGGAACGGAGACCCAGTACTTC.

This chain connects TRBV5-4 to TRBJ2-7; D is possibly TRBD1 (5 bases). V lost 0 bases, J lost 3 bases, and 10 bases lay in between. The CDR3 contains 14 residues. Looked up from germline, CDR1 is SGHNT and CDR2 is YYREEE (reference sequence). CDR3 loop: CASSLADNLYEQYF. The CDR3, as DNA: TGTGCCAGCAGCTTGGCGGACAACCTCTACGAGCAGTACTTC.

The chain combines TRBV21-1 with TRBJ1-1. TRBV21-1 is labeled a pseudogene. The CDR3 has 17 amino acids. CDR3 sequence (DNA): TGTGCCAGCAGCAAGTTCTGTCAGGGAGGGGAAAAGACTGAAGCTTTCTTT. Its protein is CASSKFCQGGEKTEAFF.

The chain employs TRBV5-6 and TRBJ2-7; a possible D gene is TRBD2 (6 bases). CDR1 SGHDT and CDR2 YYEEEE come from the germline V gene. The germline V and J ends were trimmed by 6 bases and 2 bases, with 12 bases remaining between them. The CDR3 totals 13 residues. The CDR3 spells CASIRLVPYEQYF. As DNA, the CDR3 is TGTGCCAGCATCCGACTAGTCCCCTACGAGCAGTACTTC.

V is TRBV29-1 and J is TRBJ1-1, with D perhaps matching TRBD1 (5 bases). Looked up from germline, CDR1 is SQVTM and CDR2 is ANQGSEA. This CDR3 is 11 amino acids long. Trimming removed 1 base from V and 5 bases from J, with 5 bases in between. DNA of the CDR3: TGCAGCGTTGAAGGACAGACTGAAGCTTTCTTT. Translating gives CSVEGQTEAFF.

V gene TRBV2 combines with J gene TRBJ1-6, with unresolved D. CDR1 and CDR2 (germline): SNHLY, FYNNEI. The CDR3 length is 13 residues. Trimming pared 11 bases from V and 0 bases from J, leaving 8 bases between. For the CDR3, the DNA is TGTGCCTACGGGAGCTCCTATAATTCACCCCTCCACTTT. This translates into CAYGSSYNSPLHF.

The chain has TRBV28 and TRBJ2-7; the match to TRBD1 covers 9 bases. Trimming removed 5 bases from V and 3 bases from J; junction bases left unmatched: 11. The CDR3 spans 16 residues. CDR1 and CDR2 from the germline V gene are MDHEN and SYDVKM. CDR3 sequence reads: CASSVTGGAKGYEQYF. In DNA, the CDR3 is TGTGCCAGCAGTGTTACAGGGGGCGCAAAGGGCTACGAGCAGTACTTC.

In its sample, this clone was seen once. V usage is TRBV5-4 and J usage is TRBJ1-1; the D gene is possibly TRBD1 (6 bases). The CDR3 consists of 15 residues. Trimming cost V 0 bases and J 3 bases, with 12 bases left between them. Germline V CDR1 and CDR2: SGHNT, YYREEE (reference sequence). CDR3 region: CASSLGGPVDTEAFF. Written as DNA, the CDR3 is TGTGCCAGCAGCTTGGGGGGGCCCGTGGACACTGAAGCTTTCTTT.

The J gene is TRBJ2-3, the V gene TRBV10-3; TRBD2 matches 9 bases. V shed 2 bases and J 0 bases; nucleotides not matched to a gene: 3. This CDR3 contains 16 residues. The germline CDR1 and CDR2 sequences are ENHRY and SYGVKD. Written as DNA, the CDR3 is TGTGCCATCAGTGAGGGGGGACTAGCCAGCACAGATACGCAGTATTTT. Translated, it gives CAISEGGLASTDTQYF.